The sequence of this T cell receptor (beta chain) was determined in a study of low-dose radiotherapy and immunotherapy resistance in tumors. Overall study: Treatment included intravenous cyclophosphamide dosed at 200 mg/m2 every two weeks, one day before radiation and immunotherapy.

This CDR3 is built from 14 residues. Germline lookup yields CDR1 SGHTA and CDR2 FQGNSA. Time point reported: before trial treatment. Low-dose radiotherapy, low-dose cyclophosphamide, aspirin, ipilimumab and nivolumab were all given to the donors. A note on this clonotype: A much larger clone lies a single base off, so this may be a read error.

Primers targeting TRAV and TRBV primed first-strand cDNA, covering alpha and beta chains. TCR amplification involved about 19 PCR cycles with a constant-region primer and V-primer adapter. MiXCR was run by TCRdb on the reads, yielding one entry per CDR3 protein. The data show roughly 76,000 distinct CDR3 sequences, 15% to 20% seen once. Sequences were derived from PBMCs, sampled before treatment. The chain is built from TRBV7-2 and TRBJ1-5; 7 bases map to TRBD1. This receptor was identified in a male donor with prostate cancer. In DNA form, the CDR3 reads TGTGCCAGCAGCCGAGACAGGGTTGATCAGCCCCGGCATTTT. Its translation: CASSRDRVDQPRHF.